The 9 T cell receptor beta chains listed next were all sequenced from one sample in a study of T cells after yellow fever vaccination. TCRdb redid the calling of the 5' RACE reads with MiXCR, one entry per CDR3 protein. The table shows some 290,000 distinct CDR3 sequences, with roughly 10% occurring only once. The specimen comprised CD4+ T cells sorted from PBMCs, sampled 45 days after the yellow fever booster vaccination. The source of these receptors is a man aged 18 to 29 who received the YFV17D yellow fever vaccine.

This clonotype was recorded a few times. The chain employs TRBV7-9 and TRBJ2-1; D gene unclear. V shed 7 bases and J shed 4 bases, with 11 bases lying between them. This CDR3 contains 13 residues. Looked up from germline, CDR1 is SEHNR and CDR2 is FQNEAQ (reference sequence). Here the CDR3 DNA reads TGTGCCAGCACCCCCGGGCCTTACAATGAGCAGTTCTTC. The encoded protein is CASTPGPYNEQFF.

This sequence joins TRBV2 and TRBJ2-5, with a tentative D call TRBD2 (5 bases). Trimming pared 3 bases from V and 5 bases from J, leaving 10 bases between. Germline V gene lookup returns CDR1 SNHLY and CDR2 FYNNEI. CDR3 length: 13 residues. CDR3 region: CASSDRDRETQYF. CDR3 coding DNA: TGTGCCAGCAGTGATCGGGATAGGGAGACCCAGTACTTC. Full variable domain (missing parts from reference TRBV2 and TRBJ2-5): EPEVTQTPSHQVTQMGQEVILRCVPISNHLYFYWYRQILGQKVEFLVSFYNNEISEKSEIFDDQFSVERPDGSNFTLKIRSTKLEDSAMYFCASSDRDRETQYFGPGTRLLVL.

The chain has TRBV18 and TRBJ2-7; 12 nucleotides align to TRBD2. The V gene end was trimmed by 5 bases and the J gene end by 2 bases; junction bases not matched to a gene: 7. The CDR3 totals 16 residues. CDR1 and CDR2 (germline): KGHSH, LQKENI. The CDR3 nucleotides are TGTGCCAGCTCATCAGGACTAGCGGGGAGCGCCTACGAGCAGTACTTC. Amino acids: CASSSGLAGSAYEQYF.

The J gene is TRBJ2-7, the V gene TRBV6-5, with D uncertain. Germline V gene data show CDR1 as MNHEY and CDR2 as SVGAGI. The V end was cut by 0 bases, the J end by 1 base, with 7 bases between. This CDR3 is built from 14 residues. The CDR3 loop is CASSYSPLSYEQYV. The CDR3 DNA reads TGTGCCAGCAGTTACTCTCCACTTTCCTACGAGCAGTACGTC.

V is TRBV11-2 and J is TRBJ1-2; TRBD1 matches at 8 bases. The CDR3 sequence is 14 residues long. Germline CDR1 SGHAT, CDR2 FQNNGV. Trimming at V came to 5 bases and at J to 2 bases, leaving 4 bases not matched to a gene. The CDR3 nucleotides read TGTGCCAGCAGCCATCGGACAGGGAACTATGGCTACACCTTC. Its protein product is CASSHRTGNYGYTF.

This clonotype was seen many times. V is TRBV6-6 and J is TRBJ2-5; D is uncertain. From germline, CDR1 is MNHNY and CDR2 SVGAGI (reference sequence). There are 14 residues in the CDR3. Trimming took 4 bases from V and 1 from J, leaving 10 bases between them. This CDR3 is CASSFQSSQETQYF. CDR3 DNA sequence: TGTGCCAGCAGTTTTCAGTCGAGCCAAGAGACCCAGTACTTC.

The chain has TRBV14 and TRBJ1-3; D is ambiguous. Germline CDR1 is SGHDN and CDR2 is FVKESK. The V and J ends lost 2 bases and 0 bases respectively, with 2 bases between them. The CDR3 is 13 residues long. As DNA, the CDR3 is TGTGCCAGCAGCCAAACCTCTGGAAACACCATATATTTT. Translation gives CASSQTSGNTIYF.

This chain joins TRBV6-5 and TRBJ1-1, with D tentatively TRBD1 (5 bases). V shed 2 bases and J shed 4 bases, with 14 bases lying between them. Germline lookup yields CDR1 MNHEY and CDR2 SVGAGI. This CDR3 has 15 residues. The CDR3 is CASSYGGWIVTEAFF. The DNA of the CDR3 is TGTGCCAGCAGTTACGGGGGTTGGATCGTCACTGAAGCTTTCTTT.

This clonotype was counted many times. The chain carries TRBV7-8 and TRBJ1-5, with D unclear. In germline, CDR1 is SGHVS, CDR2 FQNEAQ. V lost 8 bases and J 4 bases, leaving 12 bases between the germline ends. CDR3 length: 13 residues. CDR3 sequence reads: CASARGLNQPQHF. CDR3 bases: TGTGCCAGCGCACGAGGACTAAATCAGCCCCAGCATTTT.